One TCR beta chain is described in this entry. Trimming left V 2 bases short and J 5 bases short, with 12 bases between. The CDR3 is made up of 15 amino acids. The germline V gene encodes CDR1 MNHNY and CDR2 SVGAGI (reference sequence). These data belong to a study of blood T cell repertoires in COVID-19. Original handling: It was from reference gene primer amplification that nucleated cell counts were estimated. Generated by immunoSEQ multiplex PCR, the TCRdb table keeps only in-frame clones and is missing some. The V and J calls and clone size are taken from that table; D and trimming were inferred from the DNA. The data hold around 99,000 clones, with 85% to 90% observed a single time.

Sequences were obtained from peripheral blood. This chain uses TRBV6-6 with TRBJ2-2; possibly TRBD2 for D (7 bases). The TCR sequence derives from a human donor in a cohort sampled during active COVID-19. In DNA form, the CDR3 reads TGTGCCAGCAGTTACCGGGGGGCCAGTACCGGGGAGCTGTTTTTT. This encodes CASSYRGASTGELFF.